Below are 27 T cell receptor beta chains sequenced from a single sample in a study of cytomegalovirus exposure and HLA in healthy donors. Sequencing was performed with immunoSEQ multiplex PCR; in TCRdb, only in-frame clones are kept and a portion is missing. The table has roughly 100,000 clones, 70% to 90% seen once; the top ten hold 4% to 4.5%. The source material was PBMCs. These receptors were taken from a woman aged 18-35 years in good health and CMV-seropositive.

This clone was recorded only once. This chain uses TRBV7-8 with TRBJ2-1; D not certain. Germline loops: CDR1 SGHVS, CDR2 FQNEAQ. This CDR3 has 14 amino acids. Trimming removed 5 bases at V and 1 base at J, with 9 bases between. The CDR3 DNA reads TGTGCCAGCAGCAAAGGAGAATCCTACAATGAGCAGTTCTTC. It translates to CASSKGESYNEQFF. Variable domain in full (rest from reference TRBV7-8 and TRBJ2-1): GAGVSQSPRYKVAKRGQDVALRCDPISGHVSLFWYQQALGQGPEFLTYFQNEAQLDKSGLPSDRFFAERPEGSVSTLKIQRTQQEDSAVYLCASSKGESYNEQFFGPGTRLTVL.

The rearrangement uses TRBV19 and TRBJ1-4, with 10 bases that match TRBD1. The CDR3 is 15 amino acids. J lost 6 bases, V lost 2 bases, and 3 bases had no gene match. Germline values: CDR1 LNHDA, CDR2 SQIVND (reference sequence). The CDR3: CASSIKDRGDEKLFF. The CDR3 DNA reads TGTGCCAGTAGTATAAAGGACAGGGGGGATGAAAAACTGTTTTTT.

This sequence joins TRBV30 and TRBJ1-4; D might be TRBD1 (5 bases). The germline V gene encodes CDR1 GTSNPN and CDR2 SVGIG (reference sequence). CDR3 size: 11 residues. The V gene lost 5 bases and the J gene lost 8 bases, with 9 bases spanning the gap. This chain's CDR3 is CAWQGAEKLFF. The DNA for the CDR3 is TGTGCCTGGCAAGGGGCGGAAAAACTGTTTTTT.

This clone was counted a few times. This sequence joins TRBV28 and TRBJ1-1, with 8 bases lining up with TRBD1. Germline CDR1 MDHEN, CDR2 SYDVKM. V dropped 3 bases and J dropped 5; count of bases not matched to a gene: 5. This CDR3 is 14 amino acids long. The CDR3: CASSFAQGATEAFF. In DNA form, the CDR3 reads TGTGCCAGCAGTTTTGCGCAGGGGGCAACTGAAGCTTTCTTT.

Only a few counts were recorded for this clone. CDR3 protein: CASSLTLGQTHNSPLHF. In DNA form, the CDR3 reads TGTGCCAGCAGCCTTACTCTCGGACAAACTCATAATTCACCCCTCCACTTT. This chain uses TRBV7-8 with TRBJ1-6, with D tentatively TRBD1 (5 bases). Germline V lookup: CDR1 SGHVS, CDR2 FQNEAQ. The length of the CDR3 is 17 residues. V lost 5 bases, J lost 5 bases, and 19 bases lay in between. Combining the CDR3 with reference TRBV7-8 and TRBJ1-6 gives the whole variable domain GAGVSQSPRYKVAKRGQDVALRCDPISGHVSLFWYQQALGQGPEFLTYFQNEAQLDKSGLPSDRFFAERPEGSVSTLKIQRTQQEDSAVYLCASSLTLGQTHNSPLHFGNGTRLTVT.

The chain employs TRBV6-5 and TRBJ2-1, with 15 nucleotides matching TRBD2. The CDR3 loop spans 13 amino acids. Looked up from germline, CDR1 is MNHEY and CDR2 is SVGAGI. V was pared by 7 bases and J by 10 bases, with 2 bases of the junction left unmatched. This chain's CDR3 is CASKGLAGGEQFF. CDR3 DNA sequence: TGTGCCAGCAAGGGACTAGCGGGGGGAGAGCAGTTCTTC.

This clone was detected only once. The CDR3 bases are TGCGCCAGCAGCTTGGGGGCCGTCGGGGGCAATGAGCAGTTCTTC. The encoded protein is CASSLGAVGGNEQFF. V and J are TRBV5-1 and TRBJ2-1, with D maybe TRBD2 (6 bases). Trimming stripped 0 bases from V and 6 bases from J, with 13 bases between. The CDR3 runs to 15 residues. Per germline, CDR1 SGHRS and CDR2 YFSETQ.

The chain links TRBV9 to TRBJ2-7, with D possibly matching TRBD2 (6 bases). This CDR3 is built from 16 residues. Germline CDR1 is SGDLS and CDR2 is YYNGEE. V was shortened by 4 bases and J by 7 bases, with 24 bases between the two germline ends. The CDR3 region has the DNA TGTGCCAGCAGCTCTCCGGCGGGGCCTACCGGGGGTGAGCAGTACTTC. Translating it yields CASSSPAGPTGGEQYF.

V gene TRBV10-3 combines with J gene TRBJ1-3; D is undetermined. The CDR3 has 11 amino acids. In germline, CDR1 is ENHRY, CDR2 SYGVKD. The V end was cut by 10 bases, the J end by 1 base, with 5 bases between. The CDR3 DNA reads TGTGCCACCGGGTCTGGAAACACCATATATTTT. Translated, it gives CATGSGNTIYF.

This clone was seen just once. V usage is TRBV7-9 and J usage is TRBJ2-7; no reliable D call. Germline loops: CDR1 SEHNR, CDR2 FQNEAQ (reference sequence). The ends were cut back, 2 bases at V and 2 bases at J, with 4 bases in the middle. There are 12 residues in the CDR3. The CDR3 spells CASSLQTYEQYF. As DNA, the CDR3 is TGTGCCAGCAGCTTACAAACCTACGAGCAGTACTTC.

The chain joins TRBV5-1 to TRBJ1-4, with D perhaps matching TRBD1 (5 bases). The germline V gene encodes CDR1 SGHRS and CDR2 YFSETQ. V was clipped by 4 bases and J by 0 bases, with 10 bases between them. The CDR3 length is 15 residues. CDR3 sequence (DNA): TGCGCCAGCAGCCCGGGGGGTGCAACTAATGAAAAACTGTTTTTT. As protein: CASSPGGATNEKLFF.

V usage is TRBV11-3 and J usage is TRBJ1-2; D may be TRBD1 (6 bases). V was cut by 5 bases and J by 8 bases, with 24 bases left in between. Germline V CDR1 and CDR2: SGHNT, YENEEA. CDR3 length: 16 amino acids. The CDR3 DNA follows: TGTGCCAGCAGCCCGCAATCACCGGGACAAAGAGACGGCTACACCTTC. Amino acids: CASSPQSPGQRDGYTF.

CDR3 in DNA: TGTGCCAGCAAAAACTTCCGGGACAGCTACGAGCAGTACTTC. This gives the protein CASKNFRDSYEQYF. The gene calls are TRBV27 and TRBJ2-7; 7 positions match TRBD1. The CDR3 sequence is 14 residues long. J gave up 3 bases and V 7 bases, and 9 bases lay outside the gene matches. CDR1 MNHEY and CDR2 SMNVEV come from the germline V gene (reference sequence).

V usage is TRBV11-2 and J usage is TRBJ1-2; D not resolved. The V end lost 3 bases, the J end lost 7 bases, and 9 bases lay between the germline ends. The CDR3 sequence is 12 residues long. From germline, CDR1 is SGHAT and CDR2 FQNNGV. For the CDR3, the DNA is TGTGCCAGCAGCTTGGCCCCCTTTGGCTACACCTTC. Protein product: CASSLAPFGYTF.

This clone was counted once. The rearrangement links TRBV7-6 to TRBJ2-1, with D possibly TRBD2 on 7 matching bases. V shed 2 bases and J shed 3 bases, with 14 bases lying between them. This CDR3 has 16 amino acids. From germline, CDR1 is SGHVS and CDR2 FNYEAQ. The CDR3 spells CASSLYSGGNYNEQFF. The CDR3 bases are TGTGCCAGCAGCTTATATTCGGGGGGCAACTACAATGAGCAGTTCTTC.

The rearrangement joins TRBV7-3 to TRBJ1-2; perhaps TRBD1 as D (6 bases). Germline V gene sequence: CDR1 SGHTA, CDR2 FQGTGA. The germline V and J ends were trimmed by 5 bases and 4 bases, with 17 bases remaining between them. CDR3 length: 15 residues. Written as DNA, the CDR3 is TGTGCCAGCAGCCCAATGGGGGGGGCAGGCTATGGCTACACCTTC. Residues: CASSPMGGAGYGYTF.

The V call is TRBV11-3, the J call TRBJ2-1; TRBD2 is a possible D gene (5 bases). V was clipped by 5 bases and J by 0 bases, with 14 bases between them. The V gene's germline CDR1 is SGHNT and CDR2 YENEEA. The CDR3 runs 16 residues. The CDR3 region has the DNA TGTGCCAGCAGCATCGGCAGCGGCCCCTCCTACAATGAGCAGTTCTTC. It is translated as CASSIGSGPSYNEQFF.

The V call is TRBV5-4, the J call TRBJ2-7, with D hard to call. CDR1 and CDR2 from the germline V gene are SGHNT and YYREEE (reference sequence). Trimming took off 2 bases at V and 0 bases at J, with 12 bases between the two ends. The CDR3 totals 15 residues. In DNA form, the CDR3 reads TGTGCCAGCAGCTTTGATATTACACGCTCCTACGAGCAGTACTTC. As protein: CASSFDITRSYEQYF.

The CDR3 DNA sequence: TGTGCCAGCAGCTTAGGGGGCTACGAGCAGTACTTC. It codes for CASSLGGYEQYF. The rearrangement uses TRBV5-4 and TRBJ2-7; tentative D call: TRBD1 (6 bases). CDR1 is SGHNT and CDR2 is YYREEE in the germline V gene (reference sequence). The CDR3 sequence is 12 residues long. Trimming removed 2 bases from V and 3 bases from J, with 6 bases in between. Full variable domain (missing parts from reference TRBV5-4 and TRBJ2-7): ETGVTQSPTHLIKTRGQQVTLRCSSQSGHNTVSWYQQALGQGPQFIFQYYREEENGRGNFPPRFSGLQFPNYSSELNVNALELDDSALYLCASSLGGYEQYFGPGTRLTVT.

V usage is TRBV5-1 and J usage is TRBJ1-2; 9 positions match TRBD1. V dropped 4 bases and J dropped 5; count of bases not matched to a gene: 9. The CDR3 is 15 residues long. Germline loops: CDR1 SGHRS, CDR2 YFSETQ. CDR3 coding DNA: TGCGCCAGCAGCGGGTGGGACAGGGATTGGTATGGCTACACCTTC. Translation: CASSGWDRDWYGYTF.

This chain connects TRBV2 to TRBJ1-2; TRBD1 matches 9 bases. Per the germline V gene, CDR1 is SNHLY and CDR2 is FYNNEI. J lost 5 bases, V lost 10 bases, and 14 bases had no gene match. The CDR3 is 15 residues long. CDR3 sequence reads: CATKRGQGLRYGYTF. In DNA form, the CDR3 reads TGTGCCACCAAACGTGGACAGGGGCTACGATATGGCTACACCTTC.

This rearrangement joins TRBV11-2 to TRBJ1-2, with 7 bases lining up with TRBD1. The CDR3 consists of 16 residues. J was trimmed by 3 bases and V by 4 bases; bases with no gene match: 11. Germline-derived CDR1 and CDR2 are SGHAT and FQNNGV. CDR3 DNA: TGTGCCAGCAGCTCCCTCAGAGGGGGCAAAGACTATGGCTACACCTTC. Amino acids: CASSSLRGGKDYGYTF.

This chain connects TRBV7-9 to TRBJ1-1; possible D gene TRBD1, 6 bases. The CDR3 totals 15 residues. Germline CDR1 SEHNR, CDR2 FQNEAQ (reference sequence). V was clipped by 5 bases and J by 3 bases, with 16 bases between them. CDR3: CASSGGRGADTEAFF. CDR3 nucleotide sequence: TGTGCCAGCAGCGGTGGGCGGGGGGCGGACACTGAAGCTTTCTTT.

The rearrangement joins TRBV6-4 to TRBJ2-3; tentatively, D is TRBD2 (6 bases). Per germline, CDR1 MRHNA and CDR2 SNTAGT. CDR3 size: 15 residues. V lost 4 bases, J lost 2 bases, and 13 bases lay in between. The CDR3 DNA sequence: TGTGCCAGCAGTGCGAGGATAGCGGACACAGATACGCAGTATTTT. Its translation is CASSARIADTDTQYF.

The J gene is TRBJ2-7, the V gene TRBV5-6; 7 bases line up with TRBD1. J lost 0 bases, V lost 4 bases, and 7 bases had no gene match. In germline, CDR1 is SGHDT, CDR2 YYEEEE. There are 15 residues in the CDR3. For the CDR3, the DNA is TGTGCCAGCAGCCCCAGAGGGACAGCCTCCTACGAGCAGTACTTC. This gives the protein CASSPRGTASYEQYF.

The rearrangement joins TRBV2 to TRBJ2-5, with D tentatively TRBD2 (6 bases). CDR3 length: 14 amino acids. Trimming took off 5 bases at V and 1 base at J, with 11 bases between the two ends. In germline, CDR1 is SNHLY, CDR2 FYNNEI. The CDR3 coding sequence is TGTGCCAGCAGTATATTCGGGGGCCAAGAGACCCAGTACTTC. Translating gives CASSIFGGQETQYF.

The chain links TRBV7-3 to TRBJ2-3; the match to TRBD2 covers 10 bases. In germline, CDR1 is SGHTA, CDR2 FQGTGA. Germline trimming cut 1 base from V and 8 bases from J; bases unmatched to any gene: 9. This CDR3 comprises 16 residues. CDR3 sequence (DNA): TGTGCCAGCAGCTTAATAGCGGGAGGCCCCGATGGTACGCAGTATTTT. Its translation is CASSLIAGGPDGTQYF.